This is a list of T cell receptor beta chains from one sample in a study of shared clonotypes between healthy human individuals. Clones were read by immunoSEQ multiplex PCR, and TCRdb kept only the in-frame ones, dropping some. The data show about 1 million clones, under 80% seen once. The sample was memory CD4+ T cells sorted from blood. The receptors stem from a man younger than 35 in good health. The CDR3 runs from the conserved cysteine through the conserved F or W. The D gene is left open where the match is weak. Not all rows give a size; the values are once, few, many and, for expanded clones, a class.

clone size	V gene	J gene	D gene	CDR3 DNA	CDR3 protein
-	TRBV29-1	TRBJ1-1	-	TGCAGCGTTAGCGGACTTGGGGACACTGAAGCTTTCTTT	CSVSGLGDTEAFF
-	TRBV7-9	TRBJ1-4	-	TGTGCCAGCAGCCCCAAGGGGGTGGGTGAAAAACTGTTTTTT	CASSPKGVGEKLFF
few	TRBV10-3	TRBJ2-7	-	TGTGCCATCAGTGAGAACGGGCCCTACGAGCAGTACTTC	CAISENGPYEQYF
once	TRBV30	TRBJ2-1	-	TGTGCCTGGAGAGCGGCCGGCACGAATGAGCAGTTCTTC	CAWRAAGTNEQFF
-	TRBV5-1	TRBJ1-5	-	TGCGCCAGCAGCTTCCGGTCCTTGCATAATCAGCCCCAGCATTTT	CASSFRSLHNQPQHF
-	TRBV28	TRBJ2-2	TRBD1	TGTGCCAGCAGTTCGACGGGACAGGGTCTTACCGGGGAGCTGTTTTTT	CASSSTGQGLTGELFF
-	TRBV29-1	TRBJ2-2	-	TGCAGCGTTGACGGACAGACTAGCGGGGAGCTGTTTTTT	CSVDGQTSGELFF
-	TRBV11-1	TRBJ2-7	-	TGTGCCAGCAGCCGGGGACCAACCTACGAGCAGTACTTC	CASSRGPTYEQYF
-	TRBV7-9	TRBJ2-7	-	TGTGCCAGCAGCCCCGATAGAATAAACGAGCAGTACTTC	CASSPDRINEQYF
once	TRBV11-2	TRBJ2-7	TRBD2	TGTGCCAGCAGCATGCCGGGACTAGCGGAGTCCTACGAGCAGTACTTC	CASSMPGLAESYEQYF
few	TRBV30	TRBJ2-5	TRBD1	TGTGCCTGGAGTAAGAACAGGGGAGTGACCCAGTACTTC	CAWSKNRGVTQYF
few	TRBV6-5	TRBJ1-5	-	TGTGCCAGCAGTCCCCCCTTGGGGAGCAATCAGCCCCAGCATTTT	CASSPPLGSNQPQHF
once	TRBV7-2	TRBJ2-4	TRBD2	TGTGCCAGCAGCTTAGGGACTAGCGGGAGTGGCCAAAACATTCAGTACTTC	CASSLGTSGSGQNIQYF
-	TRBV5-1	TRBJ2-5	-	TGCGCCAGCAGCTTATTATCCTCCGCTCGTCAAGAGACCCAGTACTTC	CASSLLSSARQETQYF
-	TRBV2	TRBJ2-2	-	TGTGCCAGCAGTGACCCCGGGGGAACCACCGGGGAGCTGTTTTTT	CASSDPGGTTGELFF
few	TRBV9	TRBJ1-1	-	TGTGCCAGCAGCGTAGACTTGAACACTGAAGCTTTCTTT	CASSVDLNTEAFF
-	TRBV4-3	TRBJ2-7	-	TGCGCCAGCAGCCAATCATGGACGCTATCCTACGAGCAGTACTTC	CASSQSWTLSYEQYF
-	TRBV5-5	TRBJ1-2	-	TGTGCCAGCAGCTTGGGCGTCCCAGCTAACTATGGCTACACCTTC	CASSLGVPANYGYTF
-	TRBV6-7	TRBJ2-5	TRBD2	TGTGCCAGCAGTTACTCCACCGCGGGGGGAGCAGAGACCCAGTACTTC	CASSYSTAGGAETQYF
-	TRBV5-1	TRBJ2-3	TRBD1	TGCGCCAGCAGCTTGGAGGGACAGGGGCTCGGCACAGATACGCAGTATTTT	CASSLEGQGLGTDTQYF
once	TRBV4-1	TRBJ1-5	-	TGCGCCAGCAGCCAAGATCGTGGGGGAGGTCAGCCCCAGCATTTT	CASSQDRGGGQPQHF
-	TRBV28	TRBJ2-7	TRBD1	TGTGCCAGCAGTAGCTATATAGATTCCGGGACAGGGGATCGTGAGCAGTACTTC	CASSSYIDSGTGDREQYF
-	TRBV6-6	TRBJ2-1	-	TGTGCCAGCAGTCGAGCGGGCTTACAGTTCTTC	CASSRAGLQFF
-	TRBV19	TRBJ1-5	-	TGTGCCAGTAATGGGAGGGACACTTATAGCAATCAGCCCCAGCATTTT	CASNGRDTYSNQPQHF
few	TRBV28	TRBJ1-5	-	TGTGCCAGCAGCAGGGGAGGGAGCAATCAGCCCCAGCATTTT	CASSRGGSNQPQHF
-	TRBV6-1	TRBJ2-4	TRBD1	TGTGCCAGCAGTGAACGGGACAGGGGGGCTCTAGCCAAAAACATTCAGTACTTC	CASSERDRGALAKNIQYF
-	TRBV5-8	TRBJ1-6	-	TGTGCCAGCAGATCGGGGGGCGCTCGGGCACCCCTCCACTTT	CASRSGGARAPLHF
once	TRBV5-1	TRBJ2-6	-	TGCGCCAGCAGCAAAACAGGGCTCCGCACGGGGTTTTCTGGGGCCAACGTCCTGACTTTC	CASSKTGLRTGFSGANVLTF
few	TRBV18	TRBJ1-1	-	TGTGCCAGCTCACCCGGACGGGAGAACACTGAAGCTTTCTTT	CASSPGRENTEAFF
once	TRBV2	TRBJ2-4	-	TGTGCCAGCAGTGTGCGGGGTTGGGACATTCAGTACTTC	CASSVRGWDIQYF
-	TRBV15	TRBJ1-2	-	TGTGCCACCAGCAGAGATTTAGTAAACTATGGCTACACCTTC	CATSRDLVNYGYTF
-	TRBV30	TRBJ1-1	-	TGTGCCTGGGGCAGGGGAGCTGAAGCTTTCTTT	CAWGRGAEAFF
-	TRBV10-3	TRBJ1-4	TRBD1	TGTGCCATCATAGAGGGGGCGCATGAAAAACTGTTTTTT	CAIIEGAHEKLFF
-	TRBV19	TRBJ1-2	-	TGTGCCAGTAGTATCTTTCGGGGGATCTATCAGGACTACACCTTC	CASSIFRGIYQDYTF
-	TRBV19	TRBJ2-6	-	TGTGCCAGTAAGGGAACATCCTCTGGGGCCAACGTCCTGACTTTC	CASKGTSSGANVLTF
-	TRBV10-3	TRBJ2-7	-	TGTGCCATCAGTGATCCGACAGTGCCTTACGAGCAGTACTTC	CAISDPTVPYEQYF
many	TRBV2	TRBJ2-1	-	TGTGCCAGCAGTGAAGGACCGAGGAATGAGCAGTTCTTC	CASSEGPRNEQFF
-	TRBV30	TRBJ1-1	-	TGTGCCTGGAGTTTGGACAGGAACACTGAAGCTTTCTTT	CAWSLDRNTEAFF
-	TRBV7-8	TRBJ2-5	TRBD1	TGTGCCAGCAGCCCCTGGGACAGGGATCAAGAGACCCAGTACTTC	CASSPWDRDQETQYF
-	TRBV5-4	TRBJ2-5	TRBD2	TGTGCCAGCAGCTTGACTAGCGGGAAAGGAGAGACCCAGTACTTC	CASSLTSGKGETQYF
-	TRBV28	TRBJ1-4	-	TGTGCCAGCAGCCTGGGGGGCAGTAAAAATGAAAAACTGTTTTTT	CASSLGGSKNEKLFF
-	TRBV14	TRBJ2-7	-	TGTGCCAGCAGCCAAGCCGGGTCGGGGGTGCAGTACTTC	CASSQAGSGVQYF
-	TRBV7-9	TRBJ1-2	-	TGTGCCAGCCAGCCCCCAGGGCTCCTTGGCTACACCTTC	CASQPPGLLGYTF
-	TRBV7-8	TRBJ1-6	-	TGTGCCAGCAGCTTAGGTAACAGTAATTCACCCCTCCACTTT	CASSLGNSNSPLHF
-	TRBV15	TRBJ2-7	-	TGTGCCACCAGCAGAGACCCCTCGGCCCGGGGCCTATCCTACGAGCAGTACTTC	CATSRDPSARGLSYEQYF
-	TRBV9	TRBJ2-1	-	TGTGCCAGCAGCGTAGTGGTGGGGGCACGGAATGAGCAGTTCTTC	CASSVVVGARNEQFF
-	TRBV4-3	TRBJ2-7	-	TGCGCCAGCAGCCAAGACCCCGGGACAATTTACGAGCAGTACTTC	CASSQDPGTIYEQYF
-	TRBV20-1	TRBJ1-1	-	TGCAGTGCTAGCGTGAACACTGAAGCTTTCTTT	CSASVNTEAFF